Detailed here is one T cell receptor (beta chain). This sample is part of a study of regulatory T cells in long-lasting Graves disease. Trimming shortened V by 4 bases and J by 3 bases, and 18 bases separated the two germline ends. From germline, CDR1 is SGDLS and CDR2 YYNGEE. The CDR3 sequence is 16 residues long. Time point indicated: newly diagnosed GD, antithyroid drugs for less than 3 months. Construction of the TCR library relied on RNA isolated from PBMCs. Assembly of TCR beta libraries relied on iRepertoire HTBI primers together with Arm-PCR of CDR3 regions. In TCRdb, the multiplex PCR reads were re-called with MiXCR into one record per CDR3 protein. The table shows 350,000 to 550,000 distinct CDR3 sequences, with less than 15% occurring only once. Another study also made use of these data, one on T cells in Graves' hyperthyroidism and ophthalmopathy.

This clonotype originated in a woman between 50 and 59 years old with Graves disease. Sequenced here: peripheral blood mononuclear cells (PBMCs), sampled at new diagnosis, from a patient treated with antithyroid drugs. This chain uses TRBV9 with TRBJ2-3, with D maybe TRBD2 (5 bases). The chain's CDR3 is CASSPPRRADTDTQYF. In DNA, the CDR3 is TGTGCCAGCAGCCCCCCCCGGCGGGCCGATACAGATACGCAGTATTTT. The whole variable domain, filled in from reference TRBV9 and TRBJ2-3, reads DSGVTQTPKHLITATGQRVTLRCSPRSGDLSVYWYQQSLDQGLQFLIQYYNGEERAKGNILERFSAQQFPDLHSELNLSSLELGDSALYFCASSPPRRADTDTQYFGPGTRLTVL.